These 30 T cell receptor beta chains came from one sample sequenced in a study of blood T cell repertoires in COVID-19. The assay was immunoSEQ multiplex PCR, and TCRdb's table has in-frame clones only and misses some. The table includes about 190,000 clones, more than 75% detected once. Sample: peripheral blood. The source of these receptors is a man between 40 and 49 years old with active or convalescent COVID-19.

This clone was detected once. The gene calls are TRBV24-1 and TRBJ2-1, with a weak D call TRBD1 (5 bases). CDR1 is KGHDR and CDR2 is SFDVKD in the germline V gene. The ends were cut back, 7 bases at V and 1 base at J, with 13 bases in the middle. This CDR3 has 15 amino acids. The chain's CDR3 is CATRPAQGSYNEQFF. CDR3 DNA sequence: TGTGCCACCAGACCCGCGCAGGGATCCTACAATGAGCAGTTCTTC.

This clone was detected once. The chain carries TRBV7-3 and TRBJ2-4; 7 nucleotides line up with TRBD2. Germline CDR1 reads SGHTA; CDR2 reads FQGTGA. The V gene end was trimmed by 6 bases and the J gene end by 6 bases; junction bases not matched to a gene: 5. This CDR3 contains 13 residues. Written as DNA, the CDR3 is TGTGCCAGCAGTCCTACGGGGGGAAACATTCAGTACTTC. It codes for CASSPTGGNIQYF.

The V call is TRBV6-2 or TRBV6-3, the J call TRBJ2-7, with 7 bases matching TRBD2. V lost 2 bases and J lost 3; bases outside the gene matches: 4. CDR1 and CDR2 from the germline V gene are MNHEY and SVGEGT. This CDR3 is built from 14 residues. The CDR3 loop reads CASSYGGGGYEQYF. In nucleotides, the CDR3 is TGTGCCAGCAGTTACGGGGGGGGTGGCTACGAGCAGTACTTC.

V is TRBV19 and J is TRBJ1-5; D uncertain. Trimming shortened V by 0 bases and J by 7 bases, and 10 bases separated the two germline ends. Germline CDR1 LNHDA, CDR2 SQIVND (reference sequence). This CDR3 region has 14 residues. CDR3 sequence (DNA): TGTGCCAGTAGTATAGATGGGAGGAAGCAGCCCCAGCATTTT. It encodes CASSIDGRKQPQHF.

This chain joins TRBV6-5 and TRBJ1-4; D is unresolved. Trimming took 7 bases from V and 2 from J, leaving 11 bases between them. CDR3 length equals 14 residues. From germline, CDR1 is MNHEY and CDR2 SVGAGI. The CDR3 DNA reads as TGTGCCAGCAAGGGCAGCGGTACTAATGAAAAACTGTTTTTT. This codes for CASKGSGTNEKLFF.

In its sample, this clone was seen a few times. The chain links TRBV15 to TRBJ1-2; D perhaps matches TRBD1 (5 bases). Germline loops: CDR1 LNHNV, CDR2 YYDKDF (reference sequence). Trimming shortened V by 0 bases and J by 4 bases, and 21 bases separated the two germline ends. The CDR3 runs 18 residues. CDR3 DNA: TGTGCCACCAGCAGAGAAGGAACAGGTCTCCATTGGGCCTATGGCTACACCTTC. Residues: CATSREGTGLHWAYGYTF.

Only a few counts were recorded for this clone. The chain links TRBV11-2 to TRBJ2-7, with a weak D call TRBD1 (5 bases). From germline, CDR1 is SGHAT and CDR2 FQNNGV. V shed 1 base and J shed 5 bases, with 15 bases lying between them. CDR3 length: 15 amino acids. The CDR3 nucleotides read TGTGCCAGCAGCTTAGCTGTGGGGCCTATGAACGAGCAGTACTTC. Translating gives CASSLAVGPMNEQYF.

The DNA for the CDR3 is TGTGCCAGCAGTTGGGCGCGGGGGGGAGACAATGAGCAGTTCTTC. Its protein product is CASSWARGGDNEQFF. The V gene is TRBV6-2 or TRBV6-3, the J gene TRBJ2-1, with 9 bases matching TRBD2. J lost 5 bases, V lost 4 bases, and 6 bases had no gene match. The CDR3 covers 15 residues. The V gene's germline CDR1 is MNHEY and CDR2 SVGEGT.

The V call is TRBV2, the J call TRBJ2-5, with D unresolved. Trimming shortened V by 1 base and J by 2 bases, and 5 bases separated the two germline ends. CDR3 length equals 13 residues. The germline CDR1 and CDR2 sequences are SNHLY and FYNNEI. The CDR3 is CASSEELQETQYF. CDR3 in DNA: TGTGCCAGCAGTGAAGAACTTCAAGAGACCCAGTACTTC.

For the CDR3, the DNA is TGTGCCAGCAGCCTAGCGGGGACCTACAATGAGCAGTTCTTC. This encodes CASSLAGTYNEQFF. The V call is TRBV11-2, the J call TRBJ2-1, with 9 bases lining up with TRBD2. The CDR3 length is 14 residues. The V and J ends lost 5 bases and 2 bases, in that order; junction bases with no gene match: 1. The germline gives CDR1 SGHAT, CDR2 FQNNGV.

This CDR3 is CASSLEGAGSNEQYF. The CDR3 DNA is TGCGCCAGCAGCTTGGAGGGGGCTGGTTCTAACGAGCAGTACTTC. The V call is TRBV5-1, the J call TRBJ2-7, with 7 bases lining up with TRBD1. The CDR3 is 15 amino acids. V lost 0 bases, J lost 5 bases, and 8 bases stayed unmatched. The germline gives CDR1 SGHRS, CDR2 YFSETQ.

V usage is TRBV6-5 and J usage is TRBJ1-1; D is perhaps TRBD1 (6 bases). Germline CDR1 reads MNHEY; CDR2 reads SVGAGI. The CDR3 contains 14 residues. Trimming pared 6 bases from V and 2 bases from J, leaving 13 bases between. The DNA for the CDR3 is TGTGCCAGCAGCGACACAGGGATAAACACTGAAGCTTTCTTT. Translating gives CASSDTGINTEAFF.

This clone was recorded only once. The rearrangement links TRBV6-5 to TRBJ1-5; the D is unclear. Germline CDR1 reads MNHEY; CDR2 reads SVGAGI. CDR3 size: 14 residues. The germline V and J ends were trimmed by 6 bases and 0 bases, with 9 bases remaining between them. This CDR3 is CASRPGNSNQPQHF. The CDR3 DNA reads TGTGCCAGCAGGCCGGGAAATAGCAATCAGCCCCAGCATTTT.

The chain is built from TRBV6-5 and TRBJ1-1; the D gene is possibly TRBD1 (6 bases). Between the trimmed V and J ends, which lost 2 bases and 5 bases, there was a span of 9 bases. Germline V CDR1 and CDR2: MNHEY, SVGAGI. The length of the CDR3 is 13 residues. The CDR3 protein is CASSYRGFTEAFF. As DNA, the CDR3 is TGTGCCAGCAGTTACAGGGGGTTTACTGAAGCTTTCTTT.

This chain uses TRBV7-6 with TRBJ1-1; possible D gene TRBD1, 6 bases. The CDR3 is made up of 14 amino acids. CDR1 is SGHVS and CDR2 is FNYEAQ in the germline V gene. V lost 5 bases, J lost 1 base, and 11 bases lay in between. CDR3 DNA: TGTGCCAGCAGCCCGCTGGGGGCGAACACTGAAGCTTTCTTT. The encoded protein is CASSPLGANTEAFF.

This clone was counted only a few times. The J gene is TRBJ2-5, the V gene TRBV20-1; 12 bases line up with TRBD2. Germline CDR1 reads DFQATT; CDR2 reads SNEGSKA (reference sequence). The CDR3 has 15 residues. The junction had 7 bases not matched to a gene; V was cut back by 3 bases and J by 5 bases. CDR3 sequence reads: CSASLLAGGAETQYF. The CDR3 DNA follows: TGCAGTGCTAGTCTTCTAGCGGGGGGGGCTGAGACCCAGTACTTC.

V gene TRBV5-1 combines with J gene TRBJ2-5, with TRBD2 identical over 9 bases. CDR3 length: 15 amino acids. Germline V gene lookup returns CDR1 SGHRS and CDR2 YFSETQ. V was pared by 4 bases and J by 4 bases, with 8 bases of the junction left unmatched. CDR3 nucleotide sequence: TGCGCCAGCAGCCTTAGCGGGAGCCACGGAGAGACCCAGTACTTC. It yields the protein CASSLSGSHGETQYF.

The V gene is TRBV21-1, the J gene TRBJ2-1; the listed D gene, TRBD1, was not tested against the DNA. TRBV21-1 constitutes a pseudogene. The CDR3 extends over 19 amino acids. The CDR3 nucleotides read TGTGCCAGCAGCAGATGGGACAGGACGGTGGGGGGGACTGTGGATGAGCAGTTCTTC. Its translation is CASSRWDRTVGGTVDEQFF.

The V call is TRBV18, the J call TRBJ2-2, with 10 bases lining up with TRBD1. This CDR3 comprises 15 residues. The germline V gene encodes CDR1 KGHSH and CDR2 LQKENI. V shed 6 bases, J shed 6 bases, and the junction held 7 bases outside the gene matches. CDR3 protein: CASSPDRGTSGELFF. The CDR3 DNA reads as TGTGCCAGCTCGCCGGACAGGGGGACGTCCGGGGAGCTGTTTTTT.

The gene calls are TRBV3-1 (or the pseudogene TRBV3-2) and TRBJ2-3; TRBD1 matches at 9 bases. The CDR3 totals 15 residues. Per the germline V gene, CDR1 is LGHDT and CDR2 is YNNKEL (reference sequence). Trimming cost V 4 bases and J 3 bases; bases outside gene matches: 5. CDR3 sequence: CASSPGTGTTDTQYF. In nucleotides, the CDR3 is TGTGCCAGCAGCCCCGGGACAGGGACAACAGATACGCAGTATTTT.

The chain links TRBV6-4 to TRBJ2-2, with 11 bases matching TRBD2. There are 16 residues in the CDR3. Germline CDR1 MRHNA, CDR2 SNTAGT. The V gene end was trimmed by 6 bases and the J gene end by 2 bases; junction bases not matched to a gene: 5. CDR3 nucleotide sequence: TGTGCCAGCAGCCGACTAGCGGGGTCAAACACCGGGGAGCTGTTTTTT. Its protein is CASSRLAGSNTGELFF.

In regard to this clone: Other DNA variants within this sample encode the same CDR3. The chain links TRBV19 to TRBJ1-1, with 7 bases matching TRBD1. The CDR3 contains 12 residues. V was clipped by 4 bases and J by 5 bases; unmatched bases: 1. CDR1 and CDR2 (germline): LNHDA, SQIVND (reference sequence). The CDR3 here is CASSKTGTEAFF. The CDR3 nucleotides read TGTGCCAGTAGTAAGACAGGGACTGAAGCTTTCTTT.

The gene calls are TRBV5-1 and TRBJ1-6; D is possibly TRBD1 (6 bases). Trimming left V 5 bases short and J 7 bases short, with 10 bases between. CDR1 and CDR2 (germline): SGHRS, YFSETQ. The CDR3 has 13 residues. The CDR3 bases are TGCGCCAGCAGGTACAGGGAGAATTCACCCCTCCACTTT. Translating gives CASRYRENSPLHF.

The rearrangement joins TRBV10-3 to TRBJ2-3, with 9 bases that match TRBD2. Germline lookup yields CDR1 ENHRY and CDR2 SYGVKD. The CDR3 is 15 amino acids. The J segment lost 5 bases and the V segment lost 2 bases, leaving 5 bases of the junction unmatched. DNA of the CDR3: TGTGCCATCAGTGAGCGGCGGGAGGGGAAAGATACGCAGTATTTT. It yields the protein CAISERREGKDTQYF.

The sample holds a few counts of this clone. This chain joins TRBV6-4 and TRBJ1-2; D is undetermined. V was shortened by 8 bases and J by 3 bases, with 13 bases between the two germline ends. This CDR3 comprises 13 residues. Germline V lookup: CDR1 MRHNA, CDR2 SNTAGT. The CDR3 nucleotides are TGTGCCAGCCGGGCTACCGGGGACTATGGCTACACCTTC. It translates to CASRATGDYGYTF.

This chain joins TRBV19 and TRBJ1-1; 8 positions match TRBD1. Per germline, CDR1 LNHDA and CDR2 SQIVND (reference sequence). The CDR3 contains 16 residues. V dropped 5 bases and J dropped 4; count of bases not matched to a gene: 12. CDR3 residues: CASSQRKKTGATEAFF. CDR3 bases: TGTGCCAGTAGTCAACGGAAAAAGACAGGGGCCACTGAAGCTTTCTTT. Complete variable domain (other parts from reference TRBV19 and TRBJ1-1): DGGITQSPKYLFRKEGQNVTLSCEQNLNHDAMYWYRQDPGQGLRLIYYSQIVNDFQKGDIAEGYSVSREKKESFPLTVTSAQKNPTAFYLCASSQRKKTGATEAFFGQGTRLTVV.

The V and J genes are TRBV29-1 and TRBJ2-6; no definite D call. The germline V gene encodes CDR1 SQVTM and CDR2 ANQGSEA. The V end was cut by 4 bases, the J end by 4 bases, with 14 bases between. The CDR3 consists of 15 residues. The CDR3 is CSVGQSSYGANVLTF. As DNA, the CDR3 is TGCAGCGTTGGGCAGTCTTCTTACGGGGCCAACGTCCTGACTTTC.

The rearrangement joins TRBV29-1 to TRBJ1-1; D perhaps matches TRBD1 (5 bases). Germline V gene sequence: CDR1 SQVTM, CDR2 ANQGSEA. Trimming took 6 bases from V and 2 from J, leaving 7 bases between them. The CDR3 is 11 amino acids. CDR3 nucleotides: TGCAGCGTACAGGACAACACTGAAGCTTTCTTT. Translating it yields CSVQDNTEAFF. The entire variable domain, with the rest obtained from reference TRBV29-1 and TRBJ1-1, is as follows: SAVISQKPSRDICQRGTSLTIQCQVDSQVTMMFWYRQQPGQSLTLIATANQGSEATYESGFVIDKFPISRPNLTFSTLTVSNMSPEDSSIYLCSVQDNTEAFFGQGTRLTVV.

The rearrangement joins TRBV30 to TRBJ1-1; 7 bases line up with TRBD1. CDR3 length: 13 residues. The V segment lost 5 bases and the J segment 1 base; nucleotides outside the gene matches: 4. The germline V gene has CDR1 GTSNPN and CDR2 SVGIG (reference sequence). CDR3 nucleotide sequence: TGTGCCTGGTGGACAGGTCAGAACACTGAAGCTTTCTTT. This encodes CAWWTGQNTEAFF.

The chain employs TRBV6-5 and TRBJ2-2; 7 bases agree with TRBD1. Per the germline V gene, CDR1 is MNHEY and CDR2 is SVGAGI. The CDR3 spans 15 residues. Trimming at V came to 9 bases and at J to 1 base, leaving 8 bases not matched to a gene. This CDR3 is CASCARTGNTGELFF. The CDR3 region has the DNA TGTGCCAGTTGCGCTAGGACAGGGAACACCGGGGAGCTGTTTTTT.